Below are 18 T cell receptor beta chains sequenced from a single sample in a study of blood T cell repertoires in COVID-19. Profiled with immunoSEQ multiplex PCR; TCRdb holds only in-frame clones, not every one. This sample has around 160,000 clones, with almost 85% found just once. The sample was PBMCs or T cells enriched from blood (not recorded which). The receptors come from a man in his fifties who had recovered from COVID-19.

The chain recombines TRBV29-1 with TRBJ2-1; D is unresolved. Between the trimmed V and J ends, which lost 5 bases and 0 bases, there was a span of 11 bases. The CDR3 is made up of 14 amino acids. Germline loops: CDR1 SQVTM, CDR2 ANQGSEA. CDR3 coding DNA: TGCAGCGTTAACGACATCCTCTCCTACAATGAGCAGTTCTTC. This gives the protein CSVNDILSYNEQFF.

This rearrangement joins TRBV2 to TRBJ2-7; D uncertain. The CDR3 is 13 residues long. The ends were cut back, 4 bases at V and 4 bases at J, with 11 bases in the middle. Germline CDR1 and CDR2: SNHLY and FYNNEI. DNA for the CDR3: TGTGCCAGCAGTGCCCGAGGCGATTACGAGCAGTACTTC. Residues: CASSARGDYEQYF.

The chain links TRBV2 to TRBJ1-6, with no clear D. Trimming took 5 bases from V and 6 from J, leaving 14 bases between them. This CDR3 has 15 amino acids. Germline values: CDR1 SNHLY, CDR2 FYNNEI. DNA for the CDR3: TGTGCCAGCAGTCCCCTTGGAGGAGGTAATTCACCCCTCCACTTT. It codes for CASSPLGGGNSPLHF.

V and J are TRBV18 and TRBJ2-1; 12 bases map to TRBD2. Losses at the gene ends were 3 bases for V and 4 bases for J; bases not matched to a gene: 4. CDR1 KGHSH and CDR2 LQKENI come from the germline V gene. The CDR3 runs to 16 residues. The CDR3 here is CASSPTGTSGYNEQFF. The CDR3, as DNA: TGTGCCAGCTCACCGACAGGGACTAGCGGGTACAATGAGCAGTTCTTC.

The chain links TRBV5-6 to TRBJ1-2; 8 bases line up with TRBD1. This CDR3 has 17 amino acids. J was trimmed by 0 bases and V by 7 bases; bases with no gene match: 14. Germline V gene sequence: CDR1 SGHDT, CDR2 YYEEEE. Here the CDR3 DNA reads TGTGCCAGCTTGCCCGGGAGACAGGGGCTTTCTAACTATGGCTACACCTTC. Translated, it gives CASLPGRQGLSNYGYTF.

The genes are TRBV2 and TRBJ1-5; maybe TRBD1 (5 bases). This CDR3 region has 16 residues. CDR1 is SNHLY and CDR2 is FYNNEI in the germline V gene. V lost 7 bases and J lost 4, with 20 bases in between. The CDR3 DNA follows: TGTGCCAGCACTCTCCTCGGGCAGGGTGGGAATCAGCCCCAGCATTTT. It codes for CASTLLGQGGNQPQHF.

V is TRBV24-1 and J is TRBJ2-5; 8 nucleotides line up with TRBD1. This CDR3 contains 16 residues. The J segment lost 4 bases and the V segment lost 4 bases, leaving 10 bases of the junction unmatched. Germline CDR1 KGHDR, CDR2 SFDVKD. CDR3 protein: CATSDPRQGWGETQYF. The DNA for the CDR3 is TGTGCCACCAGTGACCCGCGACAGGGGTGGGGAGAGACCCAGTACTTC.

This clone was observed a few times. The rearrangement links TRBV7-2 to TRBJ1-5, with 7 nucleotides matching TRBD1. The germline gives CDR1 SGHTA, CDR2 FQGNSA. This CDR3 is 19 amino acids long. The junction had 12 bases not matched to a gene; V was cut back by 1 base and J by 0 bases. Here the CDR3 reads CASSLVFFQGGISNQPQHF. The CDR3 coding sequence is TGTGCCAGCAGCTTAGTTTTTTTTCAGGGGGGTATTAGCAATCAGCCCCAGCATTTT.

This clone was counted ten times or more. This chain's CDR3 is CASRGQPNSPLHF. DNA of the CDR3: TGTGCCAGCAGAGGACAGCCAAATTCACCCCTCCACTTT. The rearrangement uses TRBV6-5 and TRBJ1-6; D perhaps matches TRBD1 (6 bases). Trimming shortened V by 6 bases and J by 7 bases, and 10 bases separated the two germline ends. CDR1 and CDR2 (germline): MNHEY, SVGAGI. The CDR3 extends over 13 amino acids.

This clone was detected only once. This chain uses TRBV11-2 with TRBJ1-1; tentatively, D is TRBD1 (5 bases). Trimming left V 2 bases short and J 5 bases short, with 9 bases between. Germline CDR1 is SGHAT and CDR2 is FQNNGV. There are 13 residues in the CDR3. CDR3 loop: CASSLTQGTEAFF. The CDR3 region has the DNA TGTGCCAGCAGCTTAACCCAGGGTACTGAAGCTTTCTTT.

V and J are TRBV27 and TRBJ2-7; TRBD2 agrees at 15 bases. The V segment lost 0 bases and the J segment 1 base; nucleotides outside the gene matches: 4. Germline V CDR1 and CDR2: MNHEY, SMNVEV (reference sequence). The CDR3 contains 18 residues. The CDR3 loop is CASSLSGTSGRKSYEQYF. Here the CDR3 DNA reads TGTGCCAGCAGTTTATCGGGGACTAGCGGGAGGAAATCCTACGAGCAGTACTTC.

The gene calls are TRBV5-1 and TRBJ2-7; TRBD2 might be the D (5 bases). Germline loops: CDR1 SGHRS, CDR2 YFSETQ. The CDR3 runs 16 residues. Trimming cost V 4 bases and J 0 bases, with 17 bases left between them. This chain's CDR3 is CASSRGWGSSSYEQYF. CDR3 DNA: TGCGCCAGCAGCCGGGGTTGGGGTTCGAGCTCCTACGAGCAGTACTTC.

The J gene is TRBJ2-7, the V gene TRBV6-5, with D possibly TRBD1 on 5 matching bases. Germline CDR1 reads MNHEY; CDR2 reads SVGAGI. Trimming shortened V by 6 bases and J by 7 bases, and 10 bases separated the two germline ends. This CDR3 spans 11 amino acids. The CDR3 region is CASRRGSEQYF. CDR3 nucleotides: TGTGCCAGCAGAAGGGGTTCTGAGCAGTACTTC.

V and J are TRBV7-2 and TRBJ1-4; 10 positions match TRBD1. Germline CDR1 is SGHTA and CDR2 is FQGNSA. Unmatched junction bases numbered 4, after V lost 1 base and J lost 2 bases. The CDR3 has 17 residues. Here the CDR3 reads CASSLERDRGTNEKLFF. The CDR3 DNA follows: TGTGCCAGCAGCTTAGAGAGGGACAGGGGTACTAATGAAAAACTGTTTTTT.

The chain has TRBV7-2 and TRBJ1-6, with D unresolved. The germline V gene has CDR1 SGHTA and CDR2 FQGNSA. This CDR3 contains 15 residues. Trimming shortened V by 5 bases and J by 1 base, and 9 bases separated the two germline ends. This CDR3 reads CASSPRKSYNSPLHF. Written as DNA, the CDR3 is TGTGCCAGCAGCCCCCGTAAATCCTATAATTCACCCCTCCACTTT. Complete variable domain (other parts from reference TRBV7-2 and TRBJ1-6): GAGVSQSPSNKVTEKGKDVELRCDPISGHTALYWYRQSLGQGLEFLIYFQGNSAPDKSGLPSDRFSAERTGGSVSTLTIQRTQQEDSAVYLCASSPRKSYNSPLHFGNGTRLTVT.

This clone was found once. CDR3 amino acids: CASSLGGASYGYTF. The CDR3 DNA sequence: TGTGCCAGCAGCTTAGGTGGAGCGAGCTATGGCTACACCTTC. The chain employs TRBV7-2 and TRBJ1-2; D not certain. Germline assignment: CDR1 SGHTA and CDR2 FQGNSA. This CDR3 spans 14 amino acids. V shed 1 base and J shed 4 bases, with 10 bases lying between them. Drawing the rest from reference TRBV7-2 and TRBJ1-2, the complete variable domain is GAGVSQSPSNKVTEKGKDVELRCDPISGHTALYWYRQSLGQGLEFLIYFQGNSAPDKSGLPSDRFSAERTGGSVSTLTIQRTQQEDSAVYLCASSLGGASYGYTFGSGTRLTVV.

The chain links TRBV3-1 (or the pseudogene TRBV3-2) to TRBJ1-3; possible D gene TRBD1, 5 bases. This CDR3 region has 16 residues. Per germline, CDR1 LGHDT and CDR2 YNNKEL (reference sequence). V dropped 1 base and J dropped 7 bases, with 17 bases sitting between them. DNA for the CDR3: TGTGCCAGCAGCCAAGTCCCTGCAGATGGGGGGAACACCATATATTTT. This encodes CASSQVPADGGNTIYF.

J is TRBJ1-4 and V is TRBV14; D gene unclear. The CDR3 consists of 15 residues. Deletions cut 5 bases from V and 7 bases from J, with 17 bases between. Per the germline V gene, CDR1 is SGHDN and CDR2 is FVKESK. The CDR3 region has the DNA TGTGCCAGCAGCAGATCCTCTAGTAATCGTGAAAAACTGTTTTTT. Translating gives CASSRSSSNREKLFF.